The 25 T cell receptor beta chains presented below share a single source sample, sequenced in a study of blood T cell repertoires in COVID-19. The table came from immunoSEQ multiplex PCR; TCRdb's copy has only in-frame clones and leaves some out. The sample shows 350,000 to 400,000 clones, just over 90% of them seen only once. The sequenced material came from PBMCs or T cells enriched from blood (not recorded which). All receptors derive from a middle-aged woman who had been exposed to COVID-19.

This sequence joins TRBV18 and TRBJ1-3; D ambiguous. This CDR3 has 14 amino acids. V gave up 5 bases and J gave up 0 bases, with 8 bases separating them. The V gene's germline CDR1 is KGHSH and CDR2 LQKENI. CDR3: CASSSGNSGNTIYF. The CDR3 DNA reads TGTGCCAGCTCATCGGGGAACTCTGGAAACACCATATATTTT.

The chain couples TRBV27 to TRBJ1-1; D unresolved. CDR3 length: 15 amino acids. Trimming took off 5 bases at V and 1 base at J, with 14 bases between the two ends. The germline gives CDR1 MNHEY, CDR2 SMNVEV (reference sequence). Here the CDR3 DNA reads TGTGCCAGCAGTGCGGAACCGGTAAAGAACACTGAAGCTTTCTTT. This translates into CASSAEPVKNTEAFF.

This rearrangement joins TRBV6-5 to TRBJ2-1; 7 positions match TRBD2. Per the germline V gene, CDR1 is MNHEY and CDR2 is SVGAGI. V gave up 5 bases and J gave up 3 bases; unmatched junction bases: 7. This CDR3 has 15 residues. CDR3 residues: CASSHREGLYNEQFF. The CDR3 DNA reads TGTGCCAGCAGTCATAGGGAGGGCCTCTACAATGAGCAGTTCTTC.

This chain connects TRBV11-3 to TRBJ2-2, with TRBD1 matching over 7 bases. The junction had 7 bases not matched to a gene; V was cut back by 5 bases and J by 4 bases. Germline loops: CDR1 SGHNT, CDR2 YENEEA. CDR3 length: 15 residues. CDR3 sequence (DNA): TGTGCCAGCAGCCCCCGACAGGGTCCCACCGGGGAGCTGTTTTTT. This sequence encodes CASSPRQGPTGELFF.

The chain links TRBV7-8 to TRBJ2-1; 10 bases map to TRBD2. The germline V gene encodes CDR1 SGHVS and CDR2 FQNEAQ. The CDR3 contains 18 residues. The V gene end was trimmed by 1 base and the J gene end by 7 bases; junction bases not matched to a gene: 13. CDR3 residues: CASSLDIASGSFKNEQFF. The CDR3 DNA is TGTGCCAGCAGCTTAGATATAGCTAGCGGGAGTTTTAAGAATGAGCAGTTCTTC.

Here the CDR3 DNA reads TGTGCCAGCAGCCCAAAGAAGGAGGGACAGGGGGCGCGGGGAAGCAATCAGCCCCAGCATTTT. It translates to CASSPKKEGQGARGSNQPQHF. The V gene is TRBV3-1 (or the pseudogene TRBV3-2), the J gene TRBJ1-5; 12 bases map to TRBD1. CDR1 is LGHDT, CDR2 YNNKEL, per germline (reference sequence). This CDR3 region has 21 residues. V gave up 4 bases and J gave up 1 base; unmatched junction bases: 17.

CDR3 sequence reads: CSVGRGTGKDGYTF. CDR3 sequence (DNA): TGCAGCGTTGGACGGGGGACAGGGAAAGATGGCTACACCTTC. The chain carries TRBV29-1 and TRBJ1-2; 9 bases are a match to TRBD1. This CDR3 has 14 amino acids. J was trimmed by 6 bases and V by 4 bases; bases with no gene match: 9. Germline values: CDR1 SQVTM, CDR2 ANQGSEA.

The chain is built from TRBV24-1 and TRBJ2-1; 7 positions match TRBD1. Unmatched junction bases numbered 9, after V lost 5 bases and J lost 0 bases. The CDR3 sequence is 17 residues long. The germline V gene has CDR1 KGHDR and CDR2 SFDVKD. The CDR3 nucleotides read TGTGCCACCAGTGGACAGGGAGCTGGGAGCTCCTACAATGAGCAGTTCTTC. This codes for CATSGQGAGSSYNEQFF.

The CDR3 coding sequence is TGTGCCAGCAGTGTCGGACTAGCGGGGCCAAGGGATACGCAGTATTTT. Its translation: CASSVGLAGPRDTQYF. This chain joins TRBV9 and TRBJ2-3; TRBD2 aligns across 12 bases. Germline V gene sequence: CDR1 SGDLS, CDR2 YYNGEE. CDR3 length: 16 amino acids. The J segment lost 6 bases and the V segment lost 5 bases, leaving 10 bases of the junction unmatched.

Notes on this clone: The same CDR3 also results from other DNA sequences found in this sample. This sequence joins TRBV9 and TRBJ1-2; 8 positions agree with TRBD1. The V gene end was trimmed by 0 bases and the J gene end by 2 bases; junction bases not matched to a gene: 3. The CDR3 is 15 amino acids. Germline V lookup: CDR1 SGDLS, CDR2 YYNGEE. CDR3 in amino acids: CASSVGQGANYGYTF. CDR3 sequence (DNA): TGTGCCAGCAGCGTAGGGCAGGGGGCGAACTATGGCTACACCTTC. Supplemented by reference TRBV9 and TRBJ1-2, the full variable domain reads DSGVTQTPKHLITATGQRVTLRCSPRSGDLSVYWYQQSLDQGLQFLIQYYNGEERAKGNILERFSAQQFPDLHSELNLSSLELGDSALYFCASSVGQGANYGYTFGSGTRLTVV.

The V gene is TRBV19, the J gene TRBJ1-2; 9 bases match TRBD1. The germline V gene has CDR1 LNHDA and CDR2 SQIVND (reference sequence). Losses at the gene ends were 4 bases for V and 7 bases for J; bases not matched to a gene: 4. The CDR3 extends over 13 amino acids. The CDR3 region is CASSRGQGFGYTF. CDR3 DNA sequence: TGTGCCAGTAGTAGGGGACAGGGTTTTGGCTACACCTTC.

The rearrangement uses TRBV3-1 (or the pseudogene TRBV3-2) and TRBJ2-1; 8 bases agree with TRBD2. There are 15 residues in the CDR3. J lost 6 bases, V lost 1 base, and 5 bases had no gene match. Germline V gene lookup returns CDR1 LGHDT and CDR2 YNNKEL (reference sequence). In nucleotides, the CDR3 is TGTGCCAGCAGCCAAGTGTCTAGCGGGCCCAATGAGCAGTTCTTC. Amino acids: CASSQVSSGPNEQFF.

This clone appeared once. V usage is TRBV5-1 and J usage is TRBJ2-2; 7 bases line up with TRBD2. Unmatched junction bases numbered 7, after V lost 4 bases and J lost 7 bases. Germline assignment: CDR1 SGHRS and CDR2 YFSETQ. This CDR3 contains 14 residues. The CDR3, as DNA: TGCGCCAGCAGCGTAAGCACTAGCGTCGGGGAGCTGTTTTTT. Its translation is CASSVSTSVGELFF.

The chain combines TRBV10-3 with TRBJ2-5; the D gene is possibly TRBD1 (6 bases). This CDR3 is 13 amino acids long. CDR1 is ENHRY, CDR2 SYGVKD, per germline. CDR3 in amino acids: CATGVQGQETQYF. DNA of the CDR3: TGTGCTACCGGGGTGCAGGGGCAAGAGACCCAGTACTTC.

This sequence joins TRBV13 and TRBJ1-1, with D tentatively TRBD1 (6 bases). Germline V gives CDR1 PRHDT, CDR2 FYEKMQ (reference sequence). The CDR3 length is 14 residues. V was pared by 4 bases and J by 1 base, with 10 bases between. The DNA of the CDR3 is TGTGCCAGCAGCTCGGGACAAAAGAACACTGAAGCTTTCTTT. Translation gives CASSSGQKNTEAFF.

This sequence joins TRBV3-1 (or the pseudogene TRBV3-2) and TRBJ2-3, with 11 bases lining up with TRBD2. CDR1 and CDR2 (germline): LGHDT, YNNKEL (reference sequence). V was pared by 2 bases and J by 3 bases, with 7 bases of the junction left unmatched. CDR3 size: 17 residues. DNA for the CDR3: TGTGCCAGCAGCCAAATACCCTTAGCGGGAGGGACAGATACGCAGTATTTT. It yields the protein CASSQIPLAGGTDTQYF.

This clone has just one count. The CDR3: CASSRRQYTEAFF. The CDR3 DNA follows: TGTGCCAGCAGTCGCAGACAATACACTGAAGCTTTCTTT. The V call is TRBV27, the J call TRBJ1-1, with unresolved D. In germline, CDR1 is MNHEY, CDR2 SMNVEV (reference sequence). The CDR3 is 13 amino acids. Trimming shortened V by 5 bases and J by 3 bases, and 10 bases separated the two germline ends.

The chain uses TRBV2 and TRBJ1-6; TRBD1 matches at 8 bases. The CDR3 spans 16 residues. In germline, CDR1 is SNHLY, CDR2 FYNNEI. The V gene end was trimmed by 5 bases and the J gene end by 7 bases; junction bases not matched to a gene: 10. The CDR3 is CASSQSGGAKNSPLHF. The CDR3 DNA reads TGTGCCAGCAGTCAATCAGGGGGCGCGAAGAATTCACCCCTCCACTTT.

Comments on this clone: Other nucleotide sequences in the sample specify the same CDR3. V is TRBV18 and J is TRBJ1-1; tentative D call: TRBD1 (5 bases). CDR1 KGHSH and CDR2 LQKENI come from the germline V gene. The germline V and J ends were trimmed by 5 bases and 1 base, with 5 bases remaining between them. The CDR3 is made up of 12 amino acids. The CDR3 nucleotides read TGTGCCAGCTCAACAGGGAACACTGAAGCTTTCTTT. Residues: CASSTGNTEAFF. The variable domain in full, completed from reference TRBV18 and TRBJ1-1, reads NAGVMQNPRHLVRRRGQEARLRCSPMKGHSHVYWYRQLPEEGLKFMVYLQKENIIDESGMPKERFSAEFPKEGPSILRIQQVVRGDSAAYFCASSTGNTEAFFGQGTRLTVV.

There are a few counts of this clone. This chain links TRBV12-5 with TRBJ1-6; D is undetermined. The CDR3 is made up of 15 amino acids. Germline V gene lookup returns CDR1 LGHNT and CDR2 FRNRAP. The ends were cut back, 0 bases at V and 11 bases at J, with 14 bases in the middle. The CDR3 reads CASGLVTGITAPLHF. The CDR3 bases are TGTGCTAGTGGTTTGGTAACCGGGATAACGGCACCCCTCCACTTT.

The chain employs TRBV12-3 or TRBV12-4 and TRBJ1-2; possible D gene TRBD1, 6 bases. The V end lost 3 bases, the J end lost 8 bases, and 10 bases lay between the germline ends. The CDR3 contains 12 residues. In nucleotides, the CDR3 is TGTGCCAGCAGTTTTCACAGGGTGGGCTACACCTTC. This gives the protein CASSFHRVGYTF.

The V call is TRBV9, the J call TRBJ2-7; D uncertain. Germline assignment: CDR1 SGDLS and CDR2 YYNGEE. CDR3 size: 14 residues. The germline V and J ends were trimmed by 4 bases and 7 bases, with 18 bases remaining between them. CDR3 sequence: CASSPSGTLGEQYF. CDR3 nucleotide sequence: TGTGCCAGCAGCCCCAGTGGTACGCTTGGTGAGCAGTACTTC.

The rearrangement links TRBV30 to TRBJ1-1; TRBD1 might be the D (6 bases). The CDR3 extends over 12 amino acids. Germline assignment: CDR1 GTSNPN and CDR2 SVGIG (reference sequence). V lost 4 bases, J lost 4 bases, and 10 bases lay in between. DNA for the CDR3: TGTGCCTGGACCCTACAGGGCACTGAAGCTTTCTTT. This gives the protein CAWTLQGTEAFF.

The rearrangement uses TRBV7-9 and TRBJ1-1, with D perhaps matching TRBD1 (5 bases). The V and J ends lost 5 bases and 5 bases respectively, with 15 bases between them. The germline gives CDR1 SEHNR, CDR2 FQNEAQ (reference sequence). The CDR3 totals 14 residues. The CDR3 reads CASSGVGGRTEAFF. Here the CDR3 DNA reads TGTGCCAGCAGCGGGGTCGGGGGACGGACTGAAGCTTTCTTT.

J is TRBJ1-1 and V is TRBV5-1, with D possibly being TRBD1 (5 bases). The CDR3 covers 11 residues. Germline V lookup: CDR1 SGHRS, CDR2 YFSETQ. V lost 5 bases, J lost 7 bases, and 9 bases lay in between. This CDR3 reads CASRGTFEAFF. DNA for the CDR3: TGCGCCAGCAGAGGGACTTTTGAAGCTTTCTTT.